This T cell receptor beta chain was retrieved from a study of immune evolution from preneoplasia to lung adenocarcinoma. Here immunoSEQ multiplex PCR was the method, and the copy in TCRdb shows in-frame clones only, minus some. Of roughly 7,800 clones listed, around 70% are singletons. The study, taken as a whole, reports: Later-stage lesions seemingly showed higher T cell density and diversity than normal lung. Top clone share appeared to fall from AAH through AIS, MIA, adenocarcinoma.

Germline V CDR1 and CDR2: SGHDT, YYEEEE. Trimming pared 2 bases from V and 3 bases from J, leaving 12 bases between. This CDR3 contains 15 residues. A note on this clone: Its antigen is not known.

This TCR was recovered from a donor at least 70 years old with lung adenocarcinoma. Some clones in this sample may be carry-over from other donors' samples. The V and J genes are TRBV5-6 and TRBJ1-3; D is unclear. The sample was FFPE lung adenocarcinoma in situ tissue. CDR3: CASSFYGSGGNTIYF. Written as DNA, the CDR3 is TGTGCCAGCAGCTTTTACGGGTCCGGTGGAAACACCATATATTTT.